These 17 T cell receptor beta chains originate from one sample sequenced in a study of identical twins. TCRdb processed the 5' RACE reads anew with MiXCR; each CDR3 protein has one entry. Among about 150,000 distinct CDR3 sequences listed, around 3.5% were seen once. The sequencing sample was made of memory T cells sorted from blood. These receptors were collected from a man younger than 30 in good health.

This clonotype was detected ten times or more. The rearrangement uses TRBV29-1 and TRBJ2-1; 8 positions agree with TRBD1. Trimming removed 1 base from V and 1 base from J; junction bases left unmatched: 3. Germline lookup yields CDR1 SQVTM and CDR2 ANQGSEA. The CDR3 has 15 residues. The CDR3 sequence is CSVEATGGSYNEQFF. The CDR3 nucleotides are TGCAGCGTTGAAGCTACAGGGGGATCCTACAATGAGCAGTTCTTC.

The sample holds a few counts of this clonotype. V gene TRBV4-3 combines with J gene TRBJ2-1, with D hard to call. Per germline, CDR1 LGHNA and CDR2 YSLEER. CDR3 length equals 16 residues. Trimming removed 0 bases at V and 6 bases at J, with 15 bases between. CDR3 in amino acids: CASSQDQHPRGNEQFF. In nucleotides, the CDR3 is TGCGCCAGCAGCCAAGATCAACACCCCAGAGGCAATGAGCAGTTCTTC.

This clonotype was recorded at least ten times. The genes are TRBV6-1 and TRBJ1-1; the D gene is possibly TRBD1 (5 bases). The length of the CDR3 is 17 residues. V dropped 6 bases and J dropped 8 bases, with 28 bases sitting between them. Germline lookup yields CDR1 MNHNS and CDR2 SASEGT. CDR3 coding DNA: TGTGCCAGCAGACCCTTTAGGGGAAGGGGACCCCCGCCCGAAGCTTTCTTT. This encodes CASRPFRGRGPPPEAFF.

There are many counts of this clonotype. The chain carries TRBV6-1 and TRBJ2-7, with a possible D match to TRBD2 (5 bases). V was clipped by 6 bases and J by 9 bases, with 27 bases between them. CDR3 length: 16 amino acids. Germline V gene lookup returns CDR1 MNHNS and CDR2 SASEGT. CDR3 region: CASSISLVGVFSGQYF. The DNA for the CDR3 is TGTGCCAGCAGCATAAGCCTAGTGGGAGTCTTTTCCGGGCAGTACTTC.

Notes on this clonotype: A much larger clone is a single base away; this may be a read error. This chain uses TRBV12-3 or TRBV12-4 with TRBJ2-5, with 15 bases identical to TRBD2. This CDR3 comprises 15 residues. The CDR3 loop reads CAGSGLAGGEGSQYF. CDR3 DNA sequence: TGTGCCGGCAGCGGACTAGCGGGAGGGGAAGGGTCCCAGTACTTC.

This clonotype occurred a few times. The rearrangement uses TRBV7-2 and TRBJ2-7; tentatively, D is TRBD2 (6 bases). V was trimmed by 1 base and J by 2 bases, leaving 9 bases between them. CDR1 SGHTA and CDR2 FQGNSA come from the germline V gene. The CDR3 has 14 amino acids. CDR3 protein: CASSLGRGPYEQYF. The CDR3 bases are TGTGCCAGCAGCTTAGGGCGGGGCCCCTACGAGCAGTACTTC.

This clonotype was seen only a few times. The V gene is TRBV7-3, the J gene TRBJ2-2, with D possibly TRBD2 on 6 matching bases. The V and J ends lost 5 bases and 5 bases respectively, with 12 bases between them. Looked up from germline, CDR1 is SGHTA and CDR2 is FQGTGA. The CDR3 consists of 14 residues. The CDR3 is CASSPTSFTGELFF. As DNA, the CDR3 is TGTGCCAGCAGCCCGACTAGTTTTACCGGGGAGCTGTTTTTT.

This clonotype was counted a few times. This chain links TRBV6-5 with TRBJ1-2, with D possibly matching TRBD1 (6 bases). V gave up 2 bases and J gave up 8 bases, with 21 bases separating them. The CDR3 is 16 residues long. CDR1 is MNHEY and CDR2 is SVGAGI in the germline V gene. The DNA for the CDR3 is TGTGCCAGCAGTTACGGTGACCAGGCAGGGGCCCTCGGCTACACCTTC. Translated, it gives CASSYGDQAGALGYTF.

This clonotype was detected many times. The rearrangement links TRBV11-2 to TRBJ2-7; no clear D. The V gene's germline CDR1 is SGHAT and CDR2 FQNNGV. With 1 base removed from V and 1 base from J, the gap between germline ends came to 8 bases. CDR3 length: 14 residues. The CDR3 sequence is CASSLVTSSYEQYF. CDR3 in DNA: TGTGCCAGCAGCTTAGTTACATCTTCCTACGAGCAGTACTTC.

This clonotype was recorded many times. The chain has TRBV7-9 and TRBJ1-6; 7 nucleotides agree with TRBD1. V shed 5 bases and J 7 bases; nucleotides not matched to a gene: 11. The CDR3 spans 16 residues. Germline V CDR1 and CDR2: SEHNR, FQNEAQ (reference sequence). The CDR3, as DNA: TGTGCCAGCAGCCATGGACAGGAATTCCCGAATTCACCCCTCCACTTT. This encodes CASSHGQEFPNSPLHF.

This clonotype was recorded many times. The chain links TRBV28 to TRBJ2-7, with TRBD1 matching over 8 bases. The CDR3 loop spans 15 amino acids. From germline, CDR1 is MDHEN and CDR2 SYDVKM. V lost 5 bases to trimming and J lost 0 bases; unmatched junction nucleotides: 6. The CDR3 sequence is CASSGRQGISYEQYF. The CDR3 nucleotides are TGTGCCAGCAGTGGAAGACAGGGGATCTCCTACGAGCAGTACTTC.

This clonotype was picked up many times. The rearrangement joins TRBV7-9 to TRBJ1-1, with TRBD1 as a possible D gene (5 bases). The CDR3 contains 16 residues. The V end was cut by 4 bases, the J end by 3 bases, with 18 bases between. Germline lookup yields CDR1 SEHNR and CDR2 FQNEAQ (reference sequence). In DNA, the CDR3 is TGTGCCAGCAGCTCCTACAGGTGGGGCTTTGACACTGAAGCTTTCTTT. It yields the protein CASSSYRWGFDTEAFF.

This clonotype was seen at least ten times. The V gene is TRBV28, the J gene TRBJ2-1; D is possibly TRBD2 (6 bases). This CDR3 contains 16 residues. Germline CDR1 and CDR2: MDHEN and SYDVKM. V lost 5 bases and J lost 2, with 16 bases in between. The CDR3 is CASSGRTTGTYNEQFF. The CDR3 region has the DNA TGTGCCAGCAGTGGTCGGACTACCGGAACCTACAATGAGCAGTTCTTC.

Ten or more counts support this clonotype. The V gene is TRBV7-9, the J gene TRBJ2-1; 8 nucleotides line up with TRBD1. Germline trimming cut 5 bases from V and 7 bases from J; bases unmatched to any gene: 7. The CDR3 spans 14 residues. The germline V gene encodes CDR1 SEHNR and CDR2 FQNEAQ (reference sequence). DNA for the CDR3: TGTGCCAGCAGCCCGAGGACAGGGCGGAATGAGCAGTTCTTC. Translation: CASSPRTGRNEQFF.

This clonotype was recorded many times. The chain links TRBV29-1 to TRBJ2-6; 9 nucleotides align to TRBD1. The germline V gene has CDR1 SQVTM and CDR2 ANQGSEA. This CDR3 contains 15 residues. V lost 5 bases and J lost 4; bases outside the gene matches: 6. CDR3 bases: TGCAGCGTTATAAACAGGGGGCCAGGGGCCAACGTCCTGACTTTC. Protein: CSVINRGPGANVLTF.

This clonotype was observed at least ten times. The CDR3 reads CASSKLGASGYTDTQYF. As DNA, the CDR3 is TGTGCCAGCAGTAAACTGGGGGCTAGCGGATACACAGATACGCAGTATTTT. The chain has TRBV5-6 and TRBJ2-3, with D possibly matching TRBD2 (7 bases). The CDR3 sequence is 17 residues long. CDR1 is SGHDT, CDR2 YYEEEE, per germline. V dropped 5 bases and J dropped 2 bases, with 21 bases sitting between them.

Many counts were recorded for this clonotype. This rearrangement joins TRBV6-5 to TRBJ2-1, with 15 bases lining up with TRBD2. V lost 2 bases, J lost 16 bases, and 6 bases stayed unmatched. The CDR3 is made up of 14 amino acids. Germline CDR1 reads MNHEY; CDR2 reads SVGAGI. The CDR3 nucleotides are TGTGCCAGCAGTTACCACGGGACTAGCGGGAGGCCTTTCTTC. Its translation is CASSYHGTSGRPFF.